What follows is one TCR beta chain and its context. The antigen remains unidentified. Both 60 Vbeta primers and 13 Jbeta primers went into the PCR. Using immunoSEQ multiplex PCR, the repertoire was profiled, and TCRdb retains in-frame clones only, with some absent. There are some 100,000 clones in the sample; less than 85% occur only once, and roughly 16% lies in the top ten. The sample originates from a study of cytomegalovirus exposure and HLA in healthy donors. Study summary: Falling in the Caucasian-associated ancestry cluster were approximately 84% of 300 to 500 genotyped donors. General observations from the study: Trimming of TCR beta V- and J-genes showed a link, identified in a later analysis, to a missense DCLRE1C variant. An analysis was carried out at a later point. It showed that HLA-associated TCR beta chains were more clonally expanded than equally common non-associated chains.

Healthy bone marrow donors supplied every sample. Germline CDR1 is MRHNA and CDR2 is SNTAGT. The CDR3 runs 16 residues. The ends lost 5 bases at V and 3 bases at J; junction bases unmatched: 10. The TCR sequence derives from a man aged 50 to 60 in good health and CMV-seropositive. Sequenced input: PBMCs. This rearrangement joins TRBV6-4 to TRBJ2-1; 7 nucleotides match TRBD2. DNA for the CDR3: TGTGCCAGCAGTAACGGCCCCCCGGGGGGCTACAATGAGCAGTTCTTC. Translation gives CASSNGPPGGYNEQFF.